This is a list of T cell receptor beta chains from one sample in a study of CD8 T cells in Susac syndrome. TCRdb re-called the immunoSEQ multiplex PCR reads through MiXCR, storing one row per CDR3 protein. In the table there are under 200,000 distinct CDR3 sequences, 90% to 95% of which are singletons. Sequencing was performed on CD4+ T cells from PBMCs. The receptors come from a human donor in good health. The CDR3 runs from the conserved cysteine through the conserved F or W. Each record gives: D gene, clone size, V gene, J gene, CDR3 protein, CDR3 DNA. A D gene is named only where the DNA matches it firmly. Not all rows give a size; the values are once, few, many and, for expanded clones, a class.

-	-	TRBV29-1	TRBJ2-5	CSVGSAVSSETQYF	TGCAGCGTTGGATCGGCAGTAAGTTCGGAGACCCAGTACTTC
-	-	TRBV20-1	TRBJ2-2	CSARAGLGFLNTGELFF	TGCAGTGCTAGGGCCGGCCTAGGATTTCTGAACACCGGGGAGCTGTTTTTT
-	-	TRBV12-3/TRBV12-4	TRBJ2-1	CASSFISSYNEQFF	TGTGCCAGCAGTTTCATTAGCTCCTACAATGAGCAGTTCTTC
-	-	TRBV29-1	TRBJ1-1	CSVEAGMGTEAFF	TGCAGCGTTGAGGCAGGGATGGGAACTGAAGCTTTCTTT
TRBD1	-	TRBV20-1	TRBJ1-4	CSARRTGHEKLFF	TGCAGTGCTAGAAGGACAGGACATGAAAAACTGTTTTTT
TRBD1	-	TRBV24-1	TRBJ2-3	CAIRGNTDTQYF	TGTGCCATCAGGGGGAACACAGATACGCAGTATTTT
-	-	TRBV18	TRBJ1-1	CASSRSGGANTEAFF	TGTGCCAGCTCACGTTCAGGAGGGGCGAACACTGAAGCTTTCTTT
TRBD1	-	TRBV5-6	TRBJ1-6	CASGKTGIDSPLHF	TGTGCCAGCGGAAAGACAGGGATAGATTCACCCCTCCACTTT
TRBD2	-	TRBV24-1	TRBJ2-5	CATSDLRSGRASGETQYF	TGTGCCACCAGTGATTTGAGAAGCGGGAGGGCCAGCGGAGAGACCCAGTACTTC
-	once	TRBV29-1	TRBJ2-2	CSVEDGPANTGELFF	TGCAGCGTTGAAGACGGGCCCGCTAACACCGGGGAGCTGTTTTTT
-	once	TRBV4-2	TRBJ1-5	CASSQAEQGWSNQPQHF	TGTGCCAGCAGCCAAGCGGAGCAGGGGTGGAGCAATCAGCCCCAGCATTTT
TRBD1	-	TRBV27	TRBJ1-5	CASSLGQGNNQPQHF	TGTGCCAGCAGTTTGGGACAGGGAAACAATCAGCCCCAGCATTTT
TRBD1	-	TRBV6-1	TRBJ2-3	CASRGHGTGLSTDTQYF	TGTGCCAGCAGGGGACATGGGACAGGCCTTAGCACAGATACGCAGTATTTT
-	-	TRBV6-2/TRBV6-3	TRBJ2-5	CASRKQETQYF	TGTGCCAGCAGAAAGCAAGAGACCCAGTACTTC
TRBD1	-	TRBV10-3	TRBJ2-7	CAIKQGAGYEQYF	TGTGCCATCAAGCAGGGGGCTGGCTACGAGCAGTACTTC
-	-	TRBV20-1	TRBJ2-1	CSASNGHYLSSYNEQFF	TGCAGTGCTAGCAACGGACATTACCTTAGCTCCTACAATGAGCAGTTCTTC
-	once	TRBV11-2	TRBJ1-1	CASSLFTDTEAFF	TGTGCCAGCAGCTTATTCACGGACACTGAAGCTTTCTTT
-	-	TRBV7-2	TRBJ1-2	CASSLVGSGNYGYTF	TGTGCCAGCAGCTTAGTTGGATCGGGAAACTATGGCTACACCTTC
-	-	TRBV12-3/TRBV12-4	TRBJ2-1	CASSLIEALPYNEQFF	TGTGCCAGCAGTTTAATAGAGGCGCTACCCTACAATGAGCAGTTCTTC
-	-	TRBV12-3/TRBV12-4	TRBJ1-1	CASSNPKGVLEAFF	TGTGCCAGCAGCAACCCCAAAGGGGTCCTTGAAGCTTTCTTT
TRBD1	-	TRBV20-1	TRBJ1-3	CSARRQGQLFSGNTIYF	TGCAGTGCTAGAAGACAGGGACAGCTTTTCTCTGGAAACACCATATATTTT
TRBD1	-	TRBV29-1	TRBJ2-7	CSVEGLMTGLPTYEQYF	TGCAGCGTTGAAGGATTAATGACAGGGCTCCCGACCTACGAGCAGTACTTC
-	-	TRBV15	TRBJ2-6	CATSPGQSGANVLTF	TGTGCCACCAGCCCAGGACAGTCTGGGGCCAACGTCCTGACTTTC
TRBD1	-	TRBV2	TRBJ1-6	CASRTGINSPLHF	TGTGCCAGCAGGACAGGGATTAATTCACCCCTCCACTTT
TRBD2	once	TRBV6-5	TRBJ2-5	CASSFGLAGALGQETQYF	TGTGCCAGCAGTTTCGGCCTAGCGGGAGCCTTGGGTCAAGAGACCCAGTACTTC
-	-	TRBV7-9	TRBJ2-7	CASSSGILGGQYF	TGTGCCAGCAGCTCCGGGATTTTGGGTGGGCAGTACTTC